This T cell receptor beta chain was sequenced in a study of cytomegalovirus exposure and HLA in healthy donors. Study-level results: In vitro experiments confirmed that a few CMV-associated chains were specific for CMV antigens.

The primer mix had 60 Vbeta and 13 Jbeta primers. Libraries were prepared by immunoSEQ multiplex PCR; TCRdb keeps only in-frame clonotypes and omits some of them. The sample consists of approximately 150,000 clones, around 90% of them appearing once. Germline V gene sequence: CDR1 SEHNR, CDR2 FQNEAQ (reference sequence). With 2 bases clipped from V and 2 bases from J, the junction kept 3 bases outside the gene matches. This CDR3 contains 16 residues. In regard to this clone: Its matching antigen is unknown.

The chain recombines TRBV7-9 with TRBJ2-6; TRBD2 matches at 7 bases. Source material: PBMCs. This TCR derives from a woman in her forties in good health and CMV-seronegative. The CDR3 DNA follows: TGTGCCAGCAGCTTATCGGGAGGCGCTGGGGCCAACGTCCTGACTTTC. Its protein is CASSLSGGAGANVLTF.